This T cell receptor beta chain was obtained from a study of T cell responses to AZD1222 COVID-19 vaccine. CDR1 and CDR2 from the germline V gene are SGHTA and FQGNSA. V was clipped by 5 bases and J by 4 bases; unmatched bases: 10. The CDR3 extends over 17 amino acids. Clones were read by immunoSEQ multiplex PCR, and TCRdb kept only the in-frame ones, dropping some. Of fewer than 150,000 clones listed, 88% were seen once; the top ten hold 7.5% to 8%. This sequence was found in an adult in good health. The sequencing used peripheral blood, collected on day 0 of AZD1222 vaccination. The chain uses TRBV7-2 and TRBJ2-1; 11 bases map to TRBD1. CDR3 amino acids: CASSPNPGQGEYNEQFF. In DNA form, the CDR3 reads TGTGCCAGCAGCCCAAATCCGGGACAGGGGGAGTACAATGAGCAGTTCTTC.